A single sample gave rise to the 10 T cell receptor beta chains below, sequenced in a study of T cell responses to AZD1222 COVID-19 vaccine (dated by TCRdb to the early 2020s). Taken with the paper, the label for time point translates to: baseline before first vaccination. What the treatment or condition label conveys for this sample: meningococcal conjugate vaccine given as trial control. The method was the immunoSEQ multiplex PCR assay. Held by TCRdb, this immuneACCESS table contains in-frame sequences only and omits some clones. Under half of the omission traces to an unresolved V gene where checked; the cause of the rest is unknown. The sample includes some 150,000 clones, with approximately 87% observed a single time. The top ten constitute 5% to 6% of the sample. Sequencing was performed on peripheral blood, taken on day 0 of MenACWY control vaccination. The receptors were gathered from an adult in good health.

This chain uses TRBV19 with TRBJ2-2, with TRBD1 as a possible D gene (6 bases). Trimming took 6 bases from V and 0 from J, leaving 8 bases between them. CDR1 is LNHDA and CDR2 is SQIVND in the germline V gene (reference sequence). This CDR3 has 14 amino acids. The CDR3 DNA reads TGTGCCAGTAGCCGGACAGCGAACACCGGGGAGCTGTTTTTT. It codes for CASSRTANTGELFF.

The chain is built from TRBV24-1 and TRBJ1-2; D not certain. Trimming took off 3 bases at V and 2 bases at J, with 15 bases between the two ends. CDR3 length: 16 amino acids. Germline-derived CDR1 and CDR2 are KGHDR and SFDVKD. The chain's CDR3 is CATSDAPGPLNYGYTF. Written as DNA, the CDR3 is TGTGCCACCAGTGATGCACCAGGACCTCTGAACTATGGCTACACCTTC.

This clone appeared a single time. The chain joins TRBV5-1 to TRBJ2-3, with TRBD2 matching 14 bases. The CDR3 is made up of 17 amino acids. Germline trimming cut 3 bases from V and 3 bases from J; bases unmatched to any gene: 6. Germline CDR1 SGHRS, CDR2 YFSETQ. As DNA, the CDR3 is TGCGCCAGCAGCTCAGGACTAGCGGGGGGCCAAACAGATACGCAGTATTTT. It is translated as CASSSGLAGGQTDTQYF.

The gene calls are TRBV28 and TRBJ1-3, with 7 positions matching TRBD1. The CDR3 spans 11 residues. CDR1 and CDR2 from the germline V gene are MDHEN and SYDVKM. J lost 14 bases, V lost 4 bases, and 5 bases had no gene match. Here the CDR3 DNA reads TGTGCCAGCAGTTCAACAGGGGCTTTATATTTT. Translation gives CASSSTGALYF.

The chain joins TRBV5-6 to TRBJ2-7, with D perhaps given as TRBD1 or TRBD2 (6 bases each). Germline assignment: CDR1 SGHDT and CDR2 YYEEEE. The CDR3 contains 14 residues. Trimming removed 1 base at V and 2 bases at J, with 10 bases between. Here the CDR3 DNA reads TGTGCCAGCAGCTTGTGGGGGGCCCCCTACGAGCAGTACTTC. Its protein is CASSLWGAPYEQYF.

V is TRBV28 and J is TRBJ1-4; D is possibly TRBD1 (5 bases). CDR3 length: 13 residues. Germline V gives CDR1 MDHEN, CDR2 SYDVKM. V was trimmed by 2 bases and J by 10 bases, leaving 11 bases between them. The CDR3 region has the DNA TGTGCCAGCAGTTTAGTGAGTCAGGGAAAACTGTTTTTT. It translates to CASSLVSQGKLFF.

This chain uses TRBV6-2 or TRBV6-3 with TRBJ2-7; 7 nucleotides line up with TRBD1. V shed 0 bases and J 7 bases; nucleotides not matched to a gene: 3. Germline CDR1 and CDR2: MNHEY and SVGEGT. The CDR3 is 13 amino acids. CDR3 residues: CASSYSKGAEQYV. The CDR3, as DNA: TGTGCCAGCAGTTACTCGAAGGGGGCGGAGCAGTACGTC.

The J gene is TRBJ2-3, the V gene TRBV4-1; the D call may be TRBD1 or TRBD2 (6 bases each). V gave up 0 bases and J gave up 1 base, with 14 bases separating them. The CDR3 covers 17 residues. Germline V gene lookup returns CDR1 MGHRA and CDR2 YSYEKL. The DNA for the CDR3 is TGCGCCAGCAGCCAAGAAGTTGGGGGGCCAGGCACAGATACGCAGTATTTT. It encodes CASSQEVGGPGTDTQYF.

CDR3 coding DNA: TGTGCCACCAGCAGAGATCCCGTGACAGGGGAGCAGTTCTTC. Translating it yields CATSRDPVTGEQFF. The chain joins TRBV15 to TRBJ2-1; 7 nucleotides align to TRBD1. J lost 10 bases, V lost 0 bases, and 6 bases had no gene match. The CDR3 spans 14 residues. Germline values: CDR1 LNHNV, CDR2 YYDKDF (reference sequence).

The chain couples TRBV10-3 to TRBJ1-2, with D maybe TRBD1 (6 bases). The length of the CDR3 is 12 residues. Deletions cut 8 bases from V and 8 bases from J, with 15 bases between. Germline-derived CDR1 and CDR2 are ENHRY and SYGVKD. CDR3 bases: TGTGCCATCTCCAGGGACATTAACGGCTACACCTTC. It translates to CAISRDINGYTF.